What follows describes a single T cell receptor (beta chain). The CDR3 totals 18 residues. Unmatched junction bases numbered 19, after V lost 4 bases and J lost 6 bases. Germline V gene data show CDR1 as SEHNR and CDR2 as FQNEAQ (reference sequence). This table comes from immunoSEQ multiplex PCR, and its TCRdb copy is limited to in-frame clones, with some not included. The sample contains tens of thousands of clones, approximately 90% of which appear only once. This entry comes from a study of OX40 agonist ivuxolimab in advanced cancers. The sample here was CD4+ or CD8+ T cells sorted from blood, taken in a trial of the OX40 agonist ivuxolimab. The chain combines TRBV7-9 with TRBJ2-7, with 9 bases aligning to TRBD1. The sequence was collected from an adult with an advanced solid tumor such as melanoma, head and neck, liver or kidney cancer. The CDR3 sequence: CASSSTSGRQGGIGEQYF. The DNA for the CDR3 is TGTGCCAGCAGCTCCACCTCTGGCCGACAGGGGGGTATTGGCGAGCAGTACTTC. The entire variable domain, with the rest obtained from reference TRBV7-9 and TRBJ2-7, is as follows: DTGVSQNPRHKITKRGQNVTFRCDPISEHNRLYWYRQTLGQGPEFLTYFQNEAQLEKSRLLSDRFSAERPKGSFSTLEIQRTEQGDSAMYLCASSSTSGRQGGIGEQYFGPGTRLTVT.